This T cell receptor beta chain was sequenced in a study of identical twins. Notes on the study in general: For cord blood, abundant beta clonotypes had fewer insertions, unlike memory repertoires, which showed none. Compared with unrelated sharing, twin-shared out-of-frame alpha sequences had more low-probability sequences.

A universal primer site came from template switching; cDNA carried unique molecular identifiers. TCRdb recomputed calls from the 5' RACE reads with MiXCR, one row per CDR3 protein. The sample includes about 720,000 distinct CDR3 sequences, over 8.5% of them seen just once. This clonotype was seen more than once but under ten times. The target antigen is unknown. Germline assignment: CDR1 MRHNA and CDR2 SNTAGT. V was clipped by 0 bases and J by 1 base, with 6 bases between them. CDR3 length equals 14 residues. These data are also associated with another study on yellow fever vaccine responses in identical twins.

The sequence was obtained from a woman aged 18-29 years in good health. The sequenced sample consisted of PBMCs. The chain has TRBV6-4 and TRBJ1-1; unclear D gene. The DNA of the CDR3 is TGTGCCAGCAGTGACTCGAGGCCGAACACTGAAGCTTTCTTT. As protein: CASSDSRPNTEAFF.